This entry concerns a single T cell receptor beta chain. Assay used: immunoSEQ multiplex PCR; TCRdb lists only in-frame clones, some missing. Of some 340,000 clones in the sample, about four fifths are singletons; the top ten hold over 4.5%. Those enrolled, adults aged 18 to 89 years, came from some 23 US areas. Before being deemed recovered, Cohort 3 donors had two negative PCRs, clearance, or symptom resolution. The data originate from a study of blood T cell repertoires in COVID-19. The CDR3 extends over 15 amino acids. The germline gives CDR1 SNHLY, CDR2 FYNNEI. V lost 5 bases, J lost 3 bases, and 16 bases lay in between.

V usage is TRBV2 and J usage is TRBJ1-2; D call uncertain. This TCR was sampled from a woman between 45 and 60 years old who had recovered from COVID-19. The sample consisted of PBMCs or T cells enriched from blood (not recorded which). CDR3 loop: CASSLKGSSDYGYTF. The CDR3 nucleotides are TGTGCCAGCAGTTTGAAAGGGAGCTCGGACTATGGCTACACCTTC.